This T cell receptor beta chain comes out of a study of monozygotic twins with inflammatory bowel disease. General study points: It was not supported that a single strong signal or clonotype was associated with IBD. Added variability in patient repertoires may stem from differing immunosuppressive treatments.

With no T cell sorting beforehand, total RNA was isolated from whole blood. TCRdb reanalyzed the 5' RACE reads, giving one entry per CDR3 protein sequence and no DNA. This table holds tens of thousands of distinct CDR3 sequences. Worth noting for this clonotype: The target antigen is unknown.

This CDR3 contains 14 residues. The germline gives CDR1 LGHDT, CDR2 YNNKEL (reference sequence). This sequence joins TRBV3-1 and TRBJ1-1; the D call from TCRdb, TRBD1, cannot be confirmed without DNA. The TCR originated in a human donor with ulcerative colitis or Crohn's disease, or a healthy co-twin of an affected twin (not recorded which). Sequencing was performed on blood. The CDR3 loop reads CASSPRTGRGEAFF.